This is a list of T cell receptor beta chains from one sample in a study of blood T cell repertoires in COVID-19. This table comes from immunoSEQ multiplex PCR, and its TCRdb copy is limited to in-frame clones, with some not included. The data hold about 150,000 clones, with 70% to 85% observed a single time. What was sequenced was peripheral blood. All receptors come from a woman aged 55-75 years with acute or convalescent COVID-19. The CDR3 runs from the conserved cysteine through the conserved F or W. The D gene is left open where the match is weak. For some rows the clone size is stated as once, few or many, or as a class when expanded; others skip it.

d_call: TRBD1; clone_size: .; j_call: TRBJ1-3; v_call: TRBV6-5; cdr3_nt: TGTGCCAGCAGAATATCAGGGGGCCCTGGAAACACCATATATTTT; cdr3_aa: CASRISGGPGNTIYF
d_call: .; clone_size: once; j_call: TRBJ1-1; v_call: TRBV9; cdr3_nt: TGTGCCAGCAGCCCCACAGAGAACACTGAAGCTTTCTTT; cdr3_aa: CASSPTENTEAFF
d_call: .; clone_size: few; j_call: TRBJ1-2; v_call: TRBV7-8; cdr3_nt: TGTGCCAGCACCCCGGATTGGGGGCGTAGGGACTATGGCTACACCTTC; cdr3_aa: CASTPDWGRRDYGYTF
d_call: .; clone_size: .; j_call: TRBJ1-3; v_call: TRBV18; cdr3_nt: TGTGCCAGCTCACCACGCCCCAGTACTGGAAACACCATATATTTT; cdr3_aa: CASSPRPSTGNTIYF
d_call: .; clone_size: few; j_call: TRBJ1-1; v_call: TRBV3-1/TRBV3-2; cdr3_nt: TGTGCCAGCAGCCAAGAAGGGGGTCACACTGAAGCTTTCTTT; cdr3_aa: CASSQEGGHTEAFF
d_call: TRBD1; clone_size: few; j_call: TRBJ1-2; v_call: TRBV6-1; cdr3_nt: TGTGCCAGCAGTGAAGGGACAGGGAGAATTCGAGGCTACACCTTC; cdr3_aa: CASSEGTGRIRGYTF
d_call: .; clone_size: .; j_call: TRBJ1-1; v_call: TRBV5-1; cdr3_nt: TGCGCCAGCAGCTCGGTCGGGACTGAAGCTTTCTTT; cdr3_aa: CASSSVGTEAFF
d_call: .; clone_size: .; j_call: TRBJ2-1; v_call: TRBV5-6; cdr3_nt: TGTGCCAGCAGCTTGGTCCCCAGGAGGGACTCCTACAATGAGCAGTTCTTC; cdr3_aa: CASSLVPRRDSYNEQFF
d_call: .; clone_size: .; j_call: TRBJ1-1; v_call: TRBV7-2; cdr3_nt: TGTGCCAGCAGCCAGCGGCTGGGGAGGAACACTGAAGCTTTCTTT; cdr3_aa: CASSQRLGRNTEAFF
d_call: .; clone_size: .; j_call: TRBJ1-5; v_call: TRBV7-9; cdr3_nt: TGTGCCAGCAGCTTAGGTATCAATCAGCCCCAGCATTTT; cdr3_aa: CASSLGINQPQHF
d_call: TRBD2; clone_size: once; j_call: TRBJ2-1; v_call: TRBV7-2; cdr3_nt: TGTGCCAGCAGCTTAGTGGGTCGAGCGGGGGGATTTCTATACAATGAGCAGTTCTTC; cdr3_aa: CASSLVGRAGGFLYNEQFF
d_call: TRBD2; clone_size: .; j_call: TRBJ2-3; v_call: TRBV19; cdr3_nt: TGTGCCAGTAGTACCAGCGGGGGCACAGATACGCAGTATTTT; cdr3_aa: CASSTSGGTDTQYF
d_call: TRBD1; clone_size: .; j_call: TRBJ2-5; v_call: TRBV7-2; cdr3_nt: TGTGCCAGCAGCTTGGGTATGGTGACAGGGGTGGAGACCCAGTACTTC; cdr3_aa: CASSLGMVTGVETQYF
d_call: .; clone_size: .; j_call: TRBJ1-3; v_call: TRBV7-9; cdr3_nt: TGTGCCAGCAGCACTTCCTACAGGGAACTAGGGAACACCATATATTTT; cdr3_aa: CASSTSYRELGNTIYF
d_call: .; clone_size: .; j_call: TRBJ1-1; v_call: TRBV18; cdr3_nt: TGTGCCAGCTCACCACCTCGGGGGGGGAACACTGAAGCTTTCTTT; cdr3_aa: CASSPPRGGNTEAFF
d_call: TRBD1; clone_size: .; j_call: TRBJ1-3; v_call: TRBV6-5; cdr3_nt: TGTGCCAGCGGGACAGGGGCCCTCTCTGGAAACACCATATATTTT; cdr3_aa: CASGTGALSGNTIYF
d_call: .; clone_size: .; j_call: TRBJ1-5; v_call: TRBV27; cdr3_nt: TGTGCCAGCAGTTTCGTTCAGGGAACTCAGCCCCAGCATTTT; cdr3_aa: CASSFVQGTQPQHF
d_call: .; clone_size: .; j_call: TRBJ2-3; v_call: TRBV24-1; cdr3_nt: TGTGCCACCAGTGAGGCCCTCACAGATACGCAGTATTTT; cdr3_aa: CATSEALTDTQYF
d_call: .; clone_size: .; j_call: TRBJ1-4; v_call: TRBV18; cdr3_nt: TGTGCCAGCTCACCCGACAGGCCTGCAACTAATGAAAAACTGTTTTTT; cdr3_aa: CASSPDRPATNEKLFF
d_call: .; clone_size: .; j_call: TRBJ1-2; v_call: TRBV12-3/TRBV12-4; cdr3_nt: TGTGCCAGCAGTCCCTCGTCTGGCTACACCTTC; cdr3_aa: CASSPSSGYTF
d_call: TRBD1; clone_size: .; j_call: TRBJ2-1; v_call: TRBV25-1; cdr3_nt: TGTGCCAGCAGTGATTTGACAGGGAGCGCCTACAATGAGCAGTTCTTC; cdr3_aa: CASSDLTGSAYNEQFF
d_call: TRBD1; clone_size: .; j_call: TRBJ1-2; v_call: TRBV12-3/TRBV12-4; cdr3_nt: TGTGCCAGCAGCCTCGCGGACAGGGGTCCCTACACCTTC; cdr3_aa: CASSLADRGPYTF
d_call: TRBD1; clone_size: .; j_call: TRBJ1-6; v_call: TRBV3-1/TRBV3-2; cdr3_nt: TGTGCCAGCAGCCAAACAGGGGGCATTTCACCCCTCCACTTT; cdr3_aa: CASSQTGGISPLHF
d_call: .; clone_size: once; j_call: TRBJ2-3; v_call: TRBV5-1; cdr3_nt: TGCGCCAGCAGCTTGGGTCTGACGGGGAGCACAGATACGCAGTATTTT; cdr3_aa: CASSLGLTGSTDTQYF
d_call: TRBD2; clone_size: .; j_call: TRBJ2-1; v_call: TRBV5-1; cdr3_nt: TGCGCCAGCAGCTTGGCGGGGGGGCCGAGGTCTGAGCAGTTCTTC; cdr3_aa: CASSLAGGPRSEQFF
d_call: TRBD1; clone_size: .; j_call: TRBJ1-6; v_call: TRBV3-1/TRBV3-2; cdr3_nt: TGTGCCAGCAGCCCCGGGACAGGGTGGAATTCACCCCTCCACTTT; cdr3_aa: CASSPGTGWNSPLHF
d_call: .; clone_size: .; j_call: TRBJ1-2; v_call: TRBV7-6; cdr3_nt: TGTGCCAGCAGCCCCCTTCGTGGCAGGGTTGGAGGCTACACCTTC; cdr3_aa: CASSPLRGRVGGYTF
d_call: .; clone_size: .; j_call: TRBJ1-2; v_call: TRBV7-3; cdr3_nt: TGTGCCAGCAGCTCTGAAGGGGGTAACTATGGCTACACCTTC; cdr3_aa: CASSSEGGNYGYTF
d_call: TRBD1; clone_size: .; j_call: TRBJ1-3; v_call: TRBV25-1; cdr3_nt: TGTGCCAGCAGTGAATACGGACAGGGGGCGCGCCGAAACACCATATATTTT; cdr3_aa: CASSEYGQGARRNTIYF
d_call: .; clone_size: .; j_call: TRBJ2-7; v_call: TRBV3-1/TRBV3-2; cdr3_nt: TGTGCCAGCAGCCTGACAGGAGACACCTACGAGCAGTACTTC; cdr3_aa: CASSLTGDTYEQYF
d_call: TRBD1; clone_size: .; j_call: TRBJ2-1; v_call: TRBV6-6; cdr3_nt: TGTGCCAGCAGTTCCCGGGACAGCTCCTACAATGAGCAGTTCTTC; cdr3_aa: CASSSRDSSYNEQFF
d_call: .; clone_size: once; j_call: TRBJ1-6; v_call: TRBV25-1; cdr3_nt: TGTGCCAGCAGTCAGGTGAGTAATTCACCCCTCCACTTT; cdr3_aa: CASSQVSNSPLHF
d_call: TRBD2; clone_size: .; j_call: TRBJ2-3; v_call: TRBV15; cdr3_nt: TGTGCCACCAGCAGCTGGGGGACTAGCGGGGGTGCCTCTAGCACAGATACGCAGTATTTT; cdr3_aa: CATSSWGTSGGASSTDTQYF
d_call: .; clone_size: few; j_call: TRBJ2-7; v_call: TRBV11-1; cdr3_nt: TGTGCCAGCAGCTTCTCGGAAGGGGCCTACGAGCAGTACTTC; cdr3_aa: CASSFSEGAYEQYF
d_call: TRBD1; clone_size: .; j_call: TRBJ2-3; v_call: TRBV11-2; cdr3_nt: TGTGCCAGCAGCTGGACAGGGAGCACAGATACGCAGTATTTT; cdr3_aa: CASSWTGSTDTQYF
d_call: TRBD1; clone_size: .; j_call: TRBJ1-2; v_call: TRBV5-1; cdr3_nt: TGCGCCAGCGCGGGACAGGGCGGCTATGGCTACACCTTC; cdr3_aa: CASAGQGGYGYTF
d_call: .; clone_size: .; j_call: TRBJ1-2; v_call: TRBV29-1; cdr3_nt: TGCAGCGCGACGACAGGTTCTAACTATGGCTACACCTTC; cdr3_aa: CSATTGSNYGYTF
d_call: .; clone_size: .; j_call: TRBJ2-5; v_call: TRBV12-3/TRBV12-4; cdr3_nt: TGTGCCAGCAGTGTGTCTAGTAAAGAGACCCAGTACTTC; cdr3_aa: CASSVSSKETQYF
d_call: TRBD1; clone_size: few; j_call: TRBJ1-2; v_call: TRBV3-1/TRBV3-2; cdr3_nt: TGTGCCAGCAGCCAAGGACAGGGGTGGGATGGCTACACCTTC; cdr3_aa: CASSQGQGWDGYTF
d_call: .; clone_size: .; j_call: TRBJ1-1; v_call: TRBV6-1; cdr3_nt: TGTGCCAGCAGTGAAATAAGAGGTGACGAAGCTTTCTTT; cdr3_aa: CASSEIRGDEAFF
d_call: TRBD1; clone_size: .; j_call: TRBJ1-2; v_call: TRBV19; cdr3_nt: TGTGCCAGTAGTATAGTCGGGACAGGTGGCTACACCTTC; cdr3_aa: CASSIVGTGGYTF
d_call: .; clone_size: few; j_call: TRBJ2-5; v_call: TRBV2; cdr3_nt: TGTGCCAGCAGGGGAGGCCGAGAGACCCAGTACTTC; cdr3_aa: CASRGGRETQYF
d_call: .; clone_size: .; j_call: TRBJ1-1; v_call: TRBV3-1/TRBV3-2; cdr3_nt: TGTGCCAGCAGCCAAGATGCGCGCACTGAAGCTTTCTTT; cdr3_aa: CASSQDARTEAFF
d_call: .; clone_size: few; j_call: TRBJ2-5; v_call: TRBV28; cdr3_nt: TGTGCCAGCAGTTTGTGGCACGAGACCCAGTACTTC; cdr3_aa: CASSLWHETQYF
d_call: .; clone_size: .; j_call: TRBJ1-2; v_call: TRBV6-5; cdr3_nt: TGTGCCAGCAGCCCGACAGGCAAAGTAGATGGCTACACCTTC; cdr3_aa: CASSPTGKVDGYTF
d_call: TRBD1; clone_size: .; j_call: TRBJ2-2; v_call: TRBV11-3; cdr3_nt: TGTGCCAGCAGCTTATGGGACAGGGGTTTCCCCGGGGAGCTGTTTTTT; cdr3_aa: CASSLWDRGFPGELFF
d_call: .; clone_size: .; j_call: TRBJ1-2; v_call: TRBV14; cdr3_nt: TGTGCCAGCAGCCAAGGAGTGCCGGGGTGGGTCTATGGCTACACCTTC; cdr3_aa: CASSQGVPGWVYGYTF
d_call: TRBD2; clone_size: .; j_call: TRBJ2-3; v_call: TRBV5-1; cdr3_nt: TGCGCCAGCACCGGGGGGGCGCTGAGAGATACGCAGTATTTT; cdr3_aa: CASTGGALRDTQYF
d_call: .; clone_size: .; j_call: TRBJ2-1; v_call: TRBV7-6; cdr3_nt: TGTGCCAGCAGCTTAGTAGCACAGGGCCTCTACAATGAGCAGTTCTTC; cdr3_aa: CASSLVAQGLYNEQFF
d_call: TRBD1; clone_size: .; j_call: TRBJ1-2; v_call: TRBV19; cdr3_nt: TGTGCCAGTAGTTGGAGGGACAGGTCAAACTATGGCTACACCTTC; cdr3_aa: CASSWRDRSNYGYTF
d_call: .; clone_size: .; j_call: TRBJ1-5; v_call: TRBV10-3; cdr3_nt: TGTGCCATCAGCCGGGAGGGTCCCTCCAATCAGCCCCAGCATTTT; cdr3_aa: CAISREGPSNQPQHF